This T cell receptor beta chain was sequenced during a study of cytomegalovirus exposure and HLA in healthy donors. Study-wide results and limits: Earlier analysis looked at TCR beta V segments, and most were productive about 90% or about 30% of the time. It has been reported that TCR beta sequences accurately predicted the HLA-A and HLA-B alleles of most subjects. The study labeled 180 or so TCR beta chains cytomegalovirus-associated. Looking again later, the authors saw that most CMV-associated TCR beta chains seemed HLA-restricted.

Regarding this clone: Its specificity is unknown.

Vbeta (60) and Jbeta (13) primers were used in the PCR. Profiling relied on immunoSEQ multiplex PCR, and the TCRdb table lists in-frame clones only, not all of them. This table holds under 200,000 clones, around three quarters found once. CDR1 is SGHAT, CDR2 FQNNGV, per germline. This CDR3 contains 13 residues. Sequencing input: PBMCs. This receptor was taken from a woman aged 25 to 39 in good health and CMV-seropositive. V is TRBV11-2 and J is TRBJ2-5; D not certain. The end of the DNA aligns better with TRBJ2-7, so the J call may be wrong. The CDR3, as DNA: TGTGCCAGCAGCCCACGGGTGTTATACGAGCAGTACTTC. Amino acids: CASSPRVLYEQYF.